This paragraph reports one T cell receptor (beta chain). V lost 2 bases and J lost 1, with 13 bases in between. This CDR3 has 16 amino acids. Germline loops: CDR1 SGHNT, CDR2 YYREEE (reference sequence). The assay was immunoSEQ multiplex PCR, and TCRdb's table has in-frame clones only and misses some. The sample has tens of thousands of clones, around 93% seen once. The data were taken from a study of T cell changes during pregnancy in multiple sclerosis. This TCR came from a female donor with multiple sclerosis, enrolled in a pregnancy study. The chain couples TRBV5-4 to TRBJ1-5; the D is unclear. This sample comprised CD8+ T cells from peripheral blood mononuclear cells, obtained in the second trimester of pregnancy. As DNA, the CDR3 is TGTGCCAGCAGCTTCGGAGGAGATGGAAGCAATCAGCCCCAGCATTTT. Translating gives CASSFGGDGSNQPQHF.